Shown below are 28 T cell receptor beta chains from a single sample sequenced in a study of Tregs in tolerant kidney transplant recipients. Some clones are missing from TCRdb's copy, which holds only in-frame ones; the method was immunoSEQ multiplex PCR. The sample holds 100,000 to 150,000 clones, around 94% seen once. The specimen sequenced was CD4+ T cells from blood. These receptors were taken from a human donor in good health.

The J gene is TRBJ2-5, the V gene TRBV7-8; D is uncertain. There are 13 residues in the CDR3. CDR1 is SGHVS, CDR2 FQNEAQ, per germline. Trimming removed 7 bases from V and 5 bases from J, with 14 bases in between. The CDR3 loop is CASTGSWMETQYF. The CDR3 DNA is TGTGCCAGCACGGGTTCGTGGATGGAGACCCAGTACTTC.

V gene TRBV4-1 combines with J gene TRBJ1-4, with D unresolved. The CDR3 has 15 amino acids. V gave up 3 bases and J gave up 6 bases, with 14 bases separating them. Germline CDR1 is MGHRA and CDR2 is YSYEKL. The CDR3 loop is CASSHGPSRDEKLFF. CDR3 coding DNA: TGCGCCAGCAGCCATGGACCGTCTAGGGATGAAAAACTGTTTTTT.

Written as DNA, the CDR3 is TGTGCCAGCAGCTTAGCGGGAGGGAGAAGCTACAATGAGCAGTTCTTC. Amino acids: CASSLAGGRSYNEQFF. The rearrangement uses TRBV7-9 and TRBJ2-1, with 7 nucleotides matching TRBD2. The germline V gene encodes CDR1 SEHNR and CDR2 FQNEAQ (reference sequence). The junction had 5 bases not matched to a gene; V was cut back by 0 bases and J by 3 bases. This CDR3 is 16 amino acids long. The full variable domain, its missing parts supplied by reference TRBV7-9 and TRBJ2-1, is DTGVSQNPRHKITKRGQNVTFRCDPISEHNRLYWYRQTLGQGPEFLTYFQNEAQLEKSRLLSDRFSAERPKGSFSTLEIQRTEQGDSAMYLCASSLAGGRSYNEQFFGPGTRLTVL.

This clone was seen more than once but under ten times. The chain couples TRBV7-2 to TRBJ1-2; possibly TRBD1 for D (6 bases). Germline V CDR1 and CDR2: SGHTA, FQGNSA. V dropped 5 bases and J dropped 12 bases, with 22 bases sitting between them. CDR3 size: 14 residues. The CDR3 here is CASSLEQGITRNTF. As DNA, the CDR3 is TGTGCCAGCAGCCTTGAACAGGGTATAACACGGAACACCTTC.

The chain is built from TRBV5-4 and TRBJ2-1; the match to TRBD2 covers 11 bases. From germline, CDR1 is SGHNT and CDR2 YYREEE (reference sequence). This CDR3 is 14 amino acids long. After removal of 4 bases from V and 10 bases from J, the junction contained 7 bases not matched to a gene. CDR3 loop: CASSVSGRAGEQFF. The DNA for the CDR3 is TGTGCCAGCAGCGTTAGCGGGAGGGCCGGGGAGCAGTTCTTC.

The DNA of the CDR3 is TGTGCCTGGAGAGGACAGGGGACCTACAATGAGCAGTTCTTC. The encoded protein is CAWRGQGTYNEQFF. This chain joins TRBV30 and TRBJ2-1; 9 bases line up with TRBD1. V gave up 3 bases and J gave up 2 bases; unmatched junction bases: 2. The germline V gene encodes CDR1 GTSNPN and CDR2 SVGIG (reference sequence). The CDR3 is made up of 14 amino acids. Combining the CDR3 with reference TRBV30 and TRBJ2-1 gives the whole variable domain SQTIHQWPATLVQPVGSPLSLECTVEGTSNPNLYWYRQAAGRGLQLLFYSVGIGQISSEVPQNLSASRPQDRQFILSSKKLLLSDSGFYLCAWRGQGTYNEQFFGPGTRLTVL.

The V and J genes are TRBV2 and TRBJ1-1; D is unclear. Germline CDR1 reads SNHLY; CDR2 reads FYNNEI. This CDR3 has 13 amino acids. The germline V and J ends were trimmed by 1 base and 2 bases, with 5 bases remaining between them. For the CDR3, the DNA is TGTGCCAGCAGTGAAGACCGAAACACTGAAGCTTTCTTT. The encoded protein is CASSEDRNTEAFF.

The chain uses TRBV4-1 and TRBJ2-1; D is unclear. The germline gives CDR1 MGHRA, CDR2 YSYEKL. The CDR3 loop spans 15 amino acids. Trimming took 2 bases from V and 0 from J, leaving 8 bases between them. The CDR3 region is CASSQRLGSYNEQFF. CDR3 bases: TGCGCCAGCAGCCAACGCCTCGGCTCCTACAATGAGCAGTTCTTC.

The DNA of the CDR3 is TGTGCCAGCAGAGTTTCCGGTGACCCCCGGGGCGAGCAGTACTTC. Its protein is CASRVSGDPRGEQYF. The chain carries TRBV2 and TRBJ2-7; D might be TRBD2 (5 bases). Germline CDR1 and CDR2: SNHLY and FYNNEI. The CDR3 has 15 amino acids. Trimming left V 6 bases short and J 6 bases short, with 21 bases between.

The J gene is TRBJ1-1, the V gene TRBV2; 8 bases map to TRBD1. Trimming at V came to 4 bases and at J to 2 bases, leaving 3 bases not matched to a gene. CDR1 is SNHLY and CDR2 is FYNNEI in the germline V gene. The CDR3 has 14 residues. In DNA, the CDR3 is TGTGCCAGCAGTGTCCAGGGGGCCAACACTGAAGCTTTCTTT. Amino acids: CASSVQGANTEAFF.

The chain joins TRBV9 to TRBJ2-5; D unclear. The CDR3 spans 16 residues. Between the trimmed V and J ends, which lost 0 bases and 0 bases, there was a span of 12 bases. The germline V gene encodes CDR1 SGDLS and CDR2 YYNGEE. The CDR3 coding sequence is TGTGCCAGCAGCGTAGGCGGCCTTATGTACCAAGAGACCCAGTACTTC. As protein: CASSVGGLMYQETQYF.

The rearrangement uses TRBV18 and TRBJ1-1, with a tentative D call TRBD1 (5 bases). Germline V lookup: CDR1 KGHSH, CDR2 LQKENI. Deletions cut 3 bases from V and 0 bases from J, with 14 bases between. The CDR3 is 16 amino acids. CDR3 residues: CASSPDSGRVNTEAFF. The CDR3 bases are TGTGCCAGCTCACCCGATTCGGGACGGGTGAACACTGAAGCTTTCTTT.

This clone was counted a single time. The chain carries TRBV11-2 and TRBJ2-7; D is unclear. The V and J ends lost 2 bases and 0 bases respectively, with 8 bases between them. This CDR3 has 14 amino acids. Germline CDR1 and CDR2: SGHAT and FQNNGV. In DNA, the CDR3 is TGTGCCAGCAGCTTATCCTTCACCTCCTACGAGCAGTACTTC. This gives the protein CASSLSFTSYEQYF.

The chain uses TRBV4-1 and TRBJ2-6, with unresolved D. Trimming left V 8 bases short and J 2 bases short, with 10 bases between. This CDR3 is built from 14 residues. The germline gives CDR1 MGHRA, CDR2 YSYEKL. CDR3 in amino acids: CASAWGPGANVLTF. Here the CDR3 DNA reads TGCGCCAGCGCGTGGGGTCCTGGGGCCAACGTCCTGACTTTC.

V and J are TRBV5-1 and TRBJ2-5, with 10 bases fitting TRBD2. Germline V lookup: CDR1 SGHRS, CDR2 YFSETQ. The CDR3 consists of 15 residues. With 0 bases clipped from V and 4 bases from J, the junction kept 3 bases outside the gene matches. Here the CDR3 reads CASSLASGRGETQYF. The CDR3, as DNA: TGCGCCAGCAGCTTGGCTAGCGGGAGAGGAGAGACCCAGTACTTC. Supplemented by reference TRBV5-1 and TRBJ2-5, the full variable domain reads KAGVTQTPRYLIKTRGQQVTLSCSPISGHRSVSWYQQTPGQGLQFLFEYFSETQRNKGNFPGRFSGRQFSNSRSEMNVSTLELGDSALYLCASSLASGRGETQYFGPGTRLLVL.

V and J are TRBV11-3 and TRBJ2-5; possibly TRBD2 for D (5 bases). CDR1 and CDR2 from the germline V gene are SGHNT and YENEEA. The CDR3 contains 14 residues. Trimming removed 1 base at V and 3 bases at J, with 9 bases between. In DNA form, the CDR3 reads TGTGCCAGCAGCTTAGCCCCAGCGGAAGAGACCCAGTACTTC. Its protein is CASSLAPAEETQYF.

The chain is built from TRBV18 and TRBJ1-1, with D hard to call. Germline values: CDR1 KGHSH, CDR2 LQKENI. The CDR3 totals 15 residues. V lost 3 bases and J lost 3, with 14 bases in between. CDR3 sequence reads: CASSPTSLGYTEAFF. The CDR3 coding sequence is TGTGCCAGCTCACCGACGTCCTTGGGATACACTGAAGCTTTCTTT.

V and J are TRBV10-3 and TRBJ2-1; 12 bases are a match to TRBD2. This CDR3 comprises 16 residues. CDR1 and CDR2 from the germline V gene are ENHRY and SYGVKD. V trimming: 11 bases; J trimming: 6 bases; junction bases outside the gene matches: 14. The CDR3 region is CAFYSSGGAILNEQFF. As DNA, the CDR3 is TGTGCCTTCTATTCTAGCGGGGGGGCTATACTCAATGAGCAGTTCTTC.

V and J are TRBV10-2 and TRBJ2-1, with a weak D call TRBD2 (6 bases). Germline CDR1 and CDR2: WSHSY and SAAADI. V was shortened by 2 bases and J by 0 bases, with 11 bases between the two germline ends. The CDR3 has 16 residues. The CDR3 DNA sequence: TGCGCCAGCAGTGAGGCGGGACCCCACTCCTACAATGAGCAGTTCTTC. Protein sequence: CASSEAGPHSYNEQFF.

The chain has TRBV6-5 and TRBJ1-1; maybe TRBD1 (5 bases). The CDR3 is 13 residues long. Germline V CDR1 and CDR2: MNHEY, SVGAGI. V shed 5 bases and J shed 5 bases, with 12 bases lying between them. The chain's CDR3 is CASSGGGETEAFF. The CDR3 region has the DNA TGTGCCAGCAGTGGGGGAGGGGAGACTGAAGCTTTCTTT.

The rearrangement links TRBV6-6 to TRBJ2-3, with 8 bases fitting TRBD2. Looked up from germline, CDR1 is MNHNY and CDR2 is SVGAGI (reference sequence). The CDR3 length is 14 residues. The V gene end was trimmed by 6 bases and the J gene end by 1 base; junction bases not matched to a gene: 3. The CDR3 nucleotides read TGTGCCAGCAGCCCGACTAGCGGCACAGATACGCAGTATTTT. Its translation is CASSPTSGTDTQYF.

This clone occurred a few times. The genes are TRBV29-1 and TRBJ2-7, with 9 bases aligning to TRBD2. After removal of 5 bases from V and 3 bases from J, the junction contained 2 bases not matched to a gene. The germline V gene has CDR1 SQVTM and CDR2 ANQGSEA. The CDR3 extends over 12 amino acids. CDR3 sequence: CSVNSGGYEQYF. CDR3 sequence (DNA): TGCAGCGTTAATAGCGGGGGCTACGAGCAGTACTTC.

This chain joins TRBV6-5 and TRBJ2-5; no reliable D call. Germline V gene sequence: CDR1 MNHEY, CDR2 SVGAGI. V lost 8 bases, J lost 4 bases, and 8 bases lay in between. CDR3 length equals 11 residues. CDR3 region: CASGTGETQYF. The CDR3 region has the DNA TGTGCCAGCGGAACGGGAGAGACCCAGTACTTC.

The genes are TRBV2 and TRBJ2-5; 8 bases map to TRBD2. The CDR3 is made up of 17 amino acids. Germline V lookup: CDR1 SNHLY, CDR2 FYNNEI. The trim removed 6 bases at V and 2 bases at J, leaving 14 bases unmatched. CDR3 sequence: CASSSGGALAEQETQYF. CDR3 nucleotides: TGTGCCAGCAGCTCCGGGGGGGCCCTAGCGGAGCAAGAGACCCAGTACTTC.

This clone was seen only a few times. The rearrangement uses TRBV6-1 and TRBJ1-5; no definite D call. Deletions cut 2 bases from V and 3 bases from J, with 2 bases between. Germline CDR1 reads MNHNS; CDR2 reads SASEGT. The CDR3 length is 12 residues. CDR3 region: CASSEPNQPQHF. CDR3 nucleotide sequence: TGTGCCAGCAGTGAACCCAATCAGCCCCAGCATTTT.

The V and J genes are TRBV7-3 and TRBJ1-2; no firm D call. From germline, CDR1 is SGHTA and CDR2 FQGTGA. V was pared by 2 bases and J by 2 bases, with 6 bases between. The CDR3 extends over 13 amino acids. The CDR3: CASSLVGNYGYTF. CDR3 DNA sequence: TGTGCCAGCAGCTTAGTCGGAAACTATGGCTACACCTTC.

V is TRBV6-5 and J is TRBJ2-5; 7 positions match TRBD2. The germline V gene has CDR1 MNHEY and CDR2 SVGAGI. CDR3 length: 15 amino acids. V lost 7 bases and J lost 3; bases outside the gene matches: 11. In DNA, the CDR3 is TGTGCCAGCACCATTCCCAAACGGGGGGAAGAGACCCAGTACTTC. Translating it yields CASTIPKRGEETQYF.

V gene TRBV6-6 combines with J gene TRBJ2-5; D call uncertain. Germline CDR1 and CDR2: MNHNY and SVGAGI (reference sequence). With 2 bases removed from V and 2 bases from J, the gap between germline ends came to 15 bases. The CDR3 is made up of 16 amino acids. The DNA for the CDR3 is TGTGCCAGCAGTTACCCGGTCCACGGCGGACAAGAGACCCAGTACTTC. Amino acid sequence: CASSYPVHGGQETQYF.